This is a list of T cell receptor beta chains from one sample in a study of lymphopenia after photon versus proton radiotherapy. TCRdb's table, derived via immunoSEQ multiplex PCR, lists solely in-frame clones and lacks some. The table lists roughly 64,000 clones, approximately 90% of them singletons. This specimen consisted of peripheral blood, obtained from a patient treated with proton-based radiotherapy. The receptors were gathered from a man older than 75 with esophageal cancer. Both conserved end residues are part of each CDR3. The order of the fields is D gene, clone size, V gene, J gene, CDR3 length, CDR3 DNA, CDR3 protein. The D gene is left open where the match is weak. Clone sizes are given selectively: once, few, many, or a class where the clone is expanded.

-	-	TRBV5-4	TRBJ2-5	13	TGTGCCAGCAGCTTGGAAGGGACGGAGACCCAGTACTTC	CASSLEGTETQYF
TRBD1	-	TRBV4-3	TRBJ2-2	16	TGCGCCAGCAGCCAACGAGGGACAGTTAACACCGGGGAGCTGTTTTTT	CASSQRGTVNTGELFF
TRBD2	-	TRBV5-1	TRBJ2-3	15	TGCGCCAGCAGCGGTCAGGGACTAGCGCTAGATACGCAGTATTTT	CASSGQGLALDTQYF
-	-	TRBV20-1	TRBJ2-3	10	TGCAGTGCTAGCCGAGATACGCAGTATTTT	CSASRDTQYF
-	few	TRBV5-1	TRBJ2-1	17	TGCGCCAGCAGCCGAGAGAGACAGGTCAAGGCCTACAATGAGCAGTTCTTC	CASSRERQVKAYNEQFF
TRBD1	-	TRBV4-1	TRBJ1-6	20	TGCGCCAGCAGCCAGGTCTACGGACAGGGGATGGTATCGCGGAATTCACCCCTCCACTTT	CASSQVYGQGMVSRNSPLHF
-	-	TRBV30	TRBJ1-2	15	TGTGCCTGGAGGCCCAAGGTAGTGGGCCTCTATGGCTACACCTTC	CAWRPKVVGLYGYTF
TRBD2	few	TRBV6-1	TRBJ2-3	13	TGTGCCAGCAGAGGGACTAGCGGAGATACGCAGTATTTT	CASRGTSGDTQYF
TRBD2	-	TRBV6-5	TRBJ2-7	14	TGTGCCAGCAGTTTAGGGGGTGGTAGCGGGGTGCAGTACTTC	CASSLGGGSGVQYF
TRBD1	once	TRBV9	TRBJ1-3	16	TGTGCCAGCAGCGTAGTCGGCAGGGGGTCTGGAAACACCATATATTTT	CASSVVGRGSGNTIYF
-	-	TRBV11-2	TRBJ2-3	16	TGTGCCAGCAGCTTGATGGATGGGGGGGCGGGAGATACGCAGTATTTT	CASSLMDGGAGDTQYF
-	-	TRBV6-6	TRBJ1-3	15	TGTGCCAGCAGCAACAGGGCGCTACGAGGAAACACCATATATTTT	CASSNRALRGNTIYF
-	-	TRBV30	TRBJ1-5	15	TGTGCCTGGAGTGGCGGGGCGCATGGCAATCAGCCCCAGCATTTT	CAWSGGAHGNQPQHF